These T cell receptor beta chains were read from a single sample in a study of Graves' ophthalmopathy and Graves' hyperthyroidism. Each CDR3 protein is one row after TCRdb ran MiXCR on the multiplex PCR reads. The sample includes 300,000 to 400,000 distinct CDR3 sequences, roughly 17% seen only once; the top ten take around 12%. Sequences were obtained from peripheral blood. The receptors here all came from an adult man with Graves' ophthalmopathy. CDR3s include the opening cysteine and the closing phenylalanine or tryptophan. A D gene is named only where the DNA matches it firmly. Expanded clones get a size class; other rows say once, few or many, or leave the size out.

TGCAGCATAGGGGACGACAATCAGCCCCAGCATTTT	CSIGDDNQPQHF	TRBJ1-5	TRBV29-1	-	many
TGTGCCAGCAGTTACCCGAATTTGAGGGCAACCAAAAACATTCAGTACTTC	CASSYPNLRATKNIQYF	TRBJ2-4	TRBV6-2/TRBV6-3	-	few
TGTGCCAGCAGCCCGGGACCTCGGAGCTATGGCTACACCTTC	CASSPGPRSYGYTF	TRBJ1-2	TRBV6-1	-	-
TGTGCCAGCAGTTACAGCGGGGGCCCAAGGGGCGAGCAGTACTTC	CASSYSGGPRGEQYF	TRBJ2-7	TRBV6-2/TRBV6-3	TRBD2	many
TGTGCCAGCAGTTATAGCCAGGAGCCCCAGCATTTT	CASSYSQEPQHF	TRBJ1-5	TRBV6-2/TRBV6-3	-	many
TGTGCCACGCACAGGGGGCGCGGGTATGGCTACACCTTC	CATHRGRGYGYTF	TRBJ1-2	TRBV19	TRBD1	many
TGCGCCAGCAGCCCAATTGACAGGATCTCTGGAAACACCATATATTTT	CASSPIDRISGNTIYF	TRBJ1-3	TRBV4-1	-	many
TGTGCCAGCAGTCTACGACCGGACAGGGGCGGCTACACCTTC	CASSLRPDRGGYTF	TRBJ1-2	TRBV27	TRBD1	many
TGTGCCAGCAGTTTATTCGCAGGGGGCCGTGGTGGCAATCAGCCCCAGCATTTT	CASSLFAGGRGGNQPQHF	TRBJ1-5	TRBV27	TRBD1	many
TGTGCCAGCTCACCTGGGAGACAGACGAACACTGAAGCTTTCTTT	CASSPGRQTNTEAFF	TRBJ1-1	TRBV18	-	many
TGTGCCAGCAGTGAACGCAGGGTGTCTGAAGCTTTCTTT	CASSERRVSEAFF	TRBJ1-1	TRBV2	-	many
TGTGCCAGCAGTGAGGCTAGCGGTAGCTCCTACGAGCAGTACTTC	CASSEASGSSYEQYF	TRBJ2-7	TRBV6-1	TRBD2	-
TGCGCCAGCAGCCAAGTATTCCTGACGGACGAGCAGTACTTC	CASSQVFLTDEQYF	TRBJ2-7	TRBV4-1	-	many
TGTGCCAGCAGCTTGCTTGGGGAGCCGGGTCAGCCCCAGCATTTT	CASSLLGEPGQPQHF	TRBJ1-5	TRBV5-6	-	many
TGTGCCAGCAGCTTAGATTGGGCCAGGGACTCCTACGAGCAGTACTTC	CASSLDWARDSYEQYF	TRBJ2-7	TRBV11-2	-	-
TGCAGCGTTGAAGATCGCAAGTCGGGCACCTTC	CSVEDRKSGTF	TRBJ1-2	TRBV29-1	-	many
TGTGCCAGCAGGGGACAGGGGAACACCGGGGAGCTGTTTTTT	CASRGQGNTGELFF	TRBJ2-2	TRBV6-2/TRBV6-3	TRBD1	many
TGTGCCAGCAGTTTATCGTCCCTCAGGGGTGGTTCACCCCTCCACTTT	CASSLSSLRGGSPLHF	TRBJ1-6	TRBV12-3/TRBV12-4	-	many
TGTGCCTGGAGTGTACGTAGGGCTCTAGCGTCGACCCAGTACTTC	CAWSVRRALASTQYF	TRBJ2-5	TRBV30	-	-
TGTGCCAGCAGCGTCGAGGGGGCCAGCCCCTACACTGAAGCTTTCTTT	CASSVEGASPYTEAFF	TRBJ1-1	TRBV13	TRBD1	many
TGCGCCAGCAGCCCGACAGCCACCTCCCAACTAGCGGGGGGCCAAGAGACCCAGTACTTC	CASSPTATSQLAGGQETQYF	TRBJ2-5	TRBV4-1	TRBD2	many
TGTGCCAGCAGCACAGGGAGTGGGAATCAGCCCCAGCATTTT	CASSTGSGNQPQHF	TRBJ1-5	TRBV12-3/TRBV12-4	-	-
TGCAGTGCTAGAGATCTAAAAGGCCCCGGGGACGAGCAGTACTTC	CSARDLKGPGDEQYF	TRBJ2-7	TRBV20-1	-	many
TGTGCCAGCAGCCATCTTGGGGTGAACACCGGGGAGCTGTTTTTT	CASSHLGVNTGELFF	TRBJ2-2	TRBV14	-	many
TGTGCCAGCAGAGTGGGGGCTCGCGGCACTGAAGCTTTCTTT	CASRVGARGTEAFF	TRBJ1-1	TRBV27	-	many
TGTGCCTGGAGAAACACGGGCTATGGCTACACCTTC	CAWRNTGYGYTF	TRBJ1-2	TRBV30	-	once
TGCAGTGCTAGAGGACAGGCGCGGAGCTATAGCTACACCTTC	CSARGQARSYSYTF	TRBJ1-2	TRBV20-1	-	many
TGCAGTGCTAGGGGGCAGGCCAAAAACATTCAGTACTTC	CSARGQAKNIQYF	TRBJ2-4	TRBV20-1	-	many
TGTGCCAGCAGTTACTCGAGCGGGAGTACGAGGTACGAGCAGTACTTC	CASSYSSGSTRYEQYF	TRBJ2-7	TRBV6-5	TRBD2	-
TGCGCCAGCAGCCAGCCGGGATCGAACACTGAAGCTTTCTTT	CASSQPGSNTEAFF	TRBJ1-1	TRBV4-1	-	many
TGCGCCAGCAGCATTGACTCGGCAGCTAACTATGGCTACACCTTC	CASSIDSAANYGYTF	TRBJ1-2	TRBV5-1	-	many
TGTGCCAGCAGAGGTAGGACAGGGGGTGGCCGAAGTACTGAAGCTTTCTTT	CASRGRTGGGRSTEAFF	TRBJ1-1	TRBV6-2/TRBV6-3	TRBD1	-
TGCGCCAGCAGCTTGATCCTAGCGGGGGGTGGAGAGACCCAGTACTTC	CASSLILAGGGETQYF	TRBJ2-5	TRBV5-1	TRBD2	many
TGTGCCAGCAGTCCTTCGACAGGGAGTGACTATGGCTACACCTTC	CASSPSTGSDYGYTF	TRBJ1-2	TRBV12-3/TRBV12-4	TRBD1	-
TGTGCCAGCAGTTTACAACCGACAGTGGGCTATGGCTACACCTTC	CASSLQPTVGYGYTF	TRBJ1-2	TRBV28	-	many
TGTGCCTGGAGAGCCGAATCGACAGGGGGGTACTATGGCTACACCTTC	CAWRAESTGGYYGYTF	TRBJ1-2	TRBV30	TRBD1	many
TGCGCCAGCAGGTATCTAGATGTGGCAGATACGCAGTATTTT	CASRYLDVADTQYF	TRBJ2-3	TRBV5-1	-	many
TGTGCCAGTACTCCAGGGAGAGGGAACTATGGCTACACCTTC	CASTPGRGNYGYTF	TRBJ1-2	TRBV19	-	many
TGCGCCAGCAGCCAGCAACAGGGTTACGAGCAGTACTTC	CASSQQQGYEQYF	TRBJ2-7	TRBV4-1	-	many
TGTGCCAGCAGCTTAGTTGAGACAGCCTACGAGCAGTACTTC	CASSLVETAYEQYF	TRBJ2-7	TRBV7-8	-	many
TGTGCCAGCAGAACAGGGGTGGAGACCCAGTACTTC	CASRTGVETQYF	TRBJ2-5	TRBV7-2	TRBD1	-
TGTGCCAGCAGCGCTCTGACAGGGGCGGGGGGCTACACCTTC	CASSALTGAGGYTF	TRBJ1-2	TRBV27	TRBD1	-
TGTGCCAGTAGTATCGGACAGTCTGAAGCTTTCTTT	CASSIGQSEAFF	TRBJ1-1	TRBV19	-	many